The 28 T cell receptor beta chains in this list originate from one sample, sequenced in a study of technical replicates of blood from a few donors. The repertoire was sequenced with immunoSEQ multiplex PCR; TCRdb's copy has only in-frame clones and lacks some. The sample lists about 70,000 clones, about 94% occurring once. The source material was T cells isolated from PBMCs. Receptor source: a human donor in good health.

The V and J genes are TRBV27 and TRBJ2-3, with 7 nucleotides matching TRBD2. This CDR3 has 14 residues. Germline CDR1 is MNHEY and CDR2 is SMNVEV (reference sequence). Trimming took 6 bases from V and 2 from J; bases not matched to a gene: 5. This CDR3 is CASSQAGHTDTQYF. As DNA, the CDR3 is TGTGCCAGCAGCCAAGCGGGGCACACAGATACGCAGTATTTT.

This chain links TRBV13 with TRBJ1-1, with D unresolved. Germline CDR1 and CDR2: PRHDT and FYEKMQ (reference sequence). This CDR3 region has 15 residues. Trimming pared 1 base from V and 1 base from J, leaving 10 bases between. The CDR3 DNA is TGTGCCAGCAGCTTAGTTCCGGGAGGGAACACTGAAGCTTTCTTT. Residues: CASSLVPGGNTEAFF. Based on the CDR3 plus reference TRBV13 and TRBJ1-1, the full variable domain is AAGVIQSPRHLIKEKRETATLKCYPIPRHDTVYWYQQGPGQDPQFLISFYEKMQSDKGSIPDRFSAQQFSDYHSELNMSSLELGDSALYFCASSLVPGGNTEAFFGQGTRLTVV.

V and J are TRBV6-6 and TRBJ2-7, with 13 nucleotides matching TRBD2. V dropped 2 bases and J dropped 1; count of bases not matched to a gene: 2. The CDR3 has 16 amino acids. Looked up from germline, CDR1 is MNHNY and CDR2 is SVGAGI (reference sequence). The CDR3 sequence is CASSYGLAGASYEQYF. CDR3 coding DNA: TGTGCCAGCAGTTACGGACTAGCGGGAGCTTCCTACGAGCAGTACTTC.

This rearrangement joins TRBV27 to TRBJ1-5; 7 positions agree with TRBD1. Germline lookup yields CDR1 MNHEY and CDR2 SMNVEV (reference sequence). V was pared by 2 bases and J by 6 bases, with 1 base of the junction left unmatched. The length of the CDR3 is 13 residues. CDR3 in DNA: TGTGCCAGCAGTTTAGACAGGGCTCAGCCCCAGCATTTT. It is translated as CASSLDRAQPQHF.

A word on this clone: The junction and the germline gene differ at one end; a read error may be behind it. The rearrangement uses TRBV11-2 and TRBJ1-4; 9 nucleotides line up with TRBD1. The V gene's germline CDR1 is SGHAT and CDR2 FQNNGV. The CDR3 loop spans 11 amino acids. The CDR3 DNA is TGTGCCAGCAGCTCCTACAGGGGGCAGGTTTTT. The encoded protein is CASSSYRGQVF.

The chain employs TRBV7-3 and TRBJ2-5, with TRBD1 identical over 9 bases. The CDR3 totals 14 residues. J lost 4 bases, V lost 5 bases, and 5 bases had no gene match. Per germline, CDR1 SGHTA and CDR2 FQGTGA. The CDR3: CASSKQGAPETQYF. The CDR3 DNA is TGTGCCAGCAGCAAACAGGGGGCCCCAGAGACCCAGTACTTC.

This chain links TRBV5-1 with TRBJ2-7, with TRBD2 identical over 12 bases. The CDR3 has 16 residues. Losses at the gene ends were 2 bases for V and 4 bases for J; bases not matched to a gene: 7. Germline CDR1 and CDR2: SGHRS and YFSETQ. The DNA of the CDR3 is TGCGCCAGCAGCTTACTCCTTGGACTAGCGGGGTACGAGCAGTACTTC. Its translation is CASSLLLGLAGYEQYF.

In its sample, this clone was seen once. The CDR3 DNA follows: TGTGCCAGCAGCTTGATACGGTTTAACACTGAAGCTTTCTTT. Translated: CASSLIRFNTEAFF. V is TRBV5-8 and J is TRBJ1-1; D is undetermined. CDR1 is SGHTS, CDR2 YDEGEE, per germline. The V and J ends lost 1 base and 2 bases respectively, with 9 bases between them. The CDR3 loop spans 14 amino acids.

CDR3: CASSQVTGGDGYTF. In DNA, the CDR3 is TGTGCCAGCAGCCAAGTCACAGGGGGGGACGGCTACACCTTC. The chain has TRBV14 and TRBJ1-2; TRBD1 matches at 8 bases. J lost 8 bases, V lost 1 base, and 6 bases had no gene match. This CDR3 comprises 14 residues. CDR1 is SGHDN, CDR2 FVKESK, per germline.

The rearrangement joins TRBV6-5 to TRBJ2-1; weak D call: TRBD1 (6 bases). Germline CDR1 reads MNHEY; CDR2 reads SVGAGI. This CDR3 is 13 amino acids long. V shed 4 bases and J shed 10 bases, with 14 bases lying between them. This CDR3 is CASSWYREGEQFF. CDR3 bases: TGTGCCAGCAGTTGGTACAGGGAAGGGGAGCAGTTCTTC.

The chain couples TRBV28 to TRBJ1-1; D is undetermined. V dropped 5 bases and J dropped 1 base, with 14 bases sitting between them. The CDR3 consists of 15 residues. Looked up from germline, CDR1 is MDHEN and CDR2 is SYDVKM. In DNA, the CDR3 is TGTGCCAGCAGTCACCTAGACGGTGCGAACACTGAAGCTTTCTTT. Amino acid sequence: CASSHLDGANTEAFF.

This chain connects TRBV2 to TRBJ1-4, with TRBD1 matching over 7 bases. This CDR3 spans 16 amino acids. J lost 2 bases, V lost 6 bases, and 9 bases had no gene match. The germline CDR1 and CDR2 sequences are SNHLY and FYNNEI. For the CDR3, the DNA is TGTGCCAGCAGCCGGGACAGTCCCCTCACTAATGAAAAACTGTTTTTT. This translates into CASSRDSPLTNEKLFF. Full variable domain (outside the CDR3, taken from reference TRBV2 and TRBJ1-4): EPEVTQTPSHQVTQMGQEVILRCVPISNHLYFYWYRQILGQKVEFLVSFYNNEISEKSEIFDDQFSVERPDGSNFTLKIRSTKLEDSAMYFCASSRDSPLTNEKLFFGSGTQLSVL.

DNA for the CDR3: TGCGCCAGCAGCCGAATACTAGCTGCCAATGAGCAGTTCTTC. It codes for CASSRILAANEQFF. J is TRBJ2-1 and V is TRBV4-1; the D gene is possibly TRBD2 (6 bases). Germline V gene sequence: CDR1 MGHRA, CDR2 YSYEKL. The CDR3 covers 14 residues. The ends were cut back, 4 bases at V and 6 bases at J, with 13 bases in the middle.

The J gene is TRBJ1-2, the V gene TRBV30, with D unresolved. This CDR3 region has 12 residues. Trimming took off 0 bases at V and 11 bases at J, with 13 bases between the two ends. Germline V gene data show CDR1 as GTSNPN and CDR2 as SVGIG (reference sequence). This CDR3 reads CAWSVEQVFYTF. The DNA for the CDR3 is TGTGCCTGGAGTGTTGAGCAGGTGTTTTACACCTTC.

The rearrangement joins TRBV27 to TRBJ1-2; 8 bases agree with TRBD1. Germline lookup yields CDR1 MNHEY and CDR2 SMNVEV (reference sequence). The V segment lost 6 bases and the J segment 5 bases; nucleotides outside the gene matches: 14. There are 16 residues in the CDR3. The CDR3 protein is CASSRKPRGRWYGYTF. CDR3 in DNA: TGTGCCAGCAGCCGAAAGCCCAGGGGGCGGTGGTATGGCTACACCTTC.

This clone was seen once. The chain employs TRBV30 and TRBJ2-2; 10 positions agree with TRBD2. Germline loops: CDR1 GTSNPN, CDR2 SVGIG (reference sequence). CDR3 length equals 17 residues. The junction had 7 bases not matched to a gene; V was cut back by 0 bases and J by 3 bases. Here the CDR3 reads CAWSVSRTSGDTGELFF. CDR3 in DNA: TGTGCCTGGAGTGTAAGTAGGACTAGCGGCGACACCGGGGAGCTGTTTTTT. Based on the CDR3 plus reference TRBV30 and TRBJ2-2, the full variable domain is SQTIHQWPATLVQPVGSPLSLECTVEGTSNPNLYWYRQAAGRGLQLLFYSVGIGQISSEVPQNLSASRPQDRQFILSSKKLLLSDSGFYLCAWSVSRTSGDTGELFFGEGSRLTVL.

V gene TRBV7-3 combines with J gene TRBJ2-1; 12 bases are a match to TRBD2. There are 15 residues in the CDR3. Germline V CDR1 and CDR2: SGHTA, FQGTGA. The V segment lost 4 bases and the J segment 8 bases; nucleotides outside the gene matches: 6. DNA for the CDR3: TGTGCCAGCAGCTCGACTAGCGGGAGTACGGATGAGCAGTTCTTC. This translates into CASSSTSGSTDEQFF.

The genes are TRBV2 and TRBJ2-6, with D unresolved. Looked up from germline, CDR1 is SNHLY and CDR2 is FYNNEI. The V end lost 9 bases, the J end lost 1 base, and 7 bases lay between the germline ends. This CDR3 is built from 13 residues. CDR3 DNA: TGTGCCAGGAGAGTGTCTGGGGCCAACGTCCTGACTTTC. Amino acid sequence: CARRVSGANVLTF.

The rearrangement links TRBV12-2 to TRBJ1-2; the table's D call of TRBD1 was not tested on the DNA. TRBV12-2 is marked as a pseudogene. CDR3 size: 12 residues. CDR3 protein: CASRLGAYGYTF. DNA for the CDR3: TGTGCAAGTCGCTTAGGGGCGTATGGCTACACCTTC.

The chain employs TRBV6-1 and TRBJ2-3; 7 bases align to TRBD2. The junction had 5 bases not matched to a gene; V was cut back by 5 bases and J by 3 bases. Germline CDR1 is MNHNS and CDR2 is SASEGT. This CDR3 has 14 residues. The CDR3 bases are TGTGCCAGCAGTTGGGTAGCGGGTACAGATACGCAGTATTTT. Translating it yields CASSWVAGTDTQYF.

This rearrangement joins TRBV28 to TRBJ1-5, with 7 bases lining up with TRBD1. CDR3 size: 15 residues. Germline V gene data show CDR1 as MDHEN and CDR2 as SYDVKM. Germline trimming cut 7 bases from V and 3 bases from J; bases unmatched to any gene: 9. The CDR3 bases are TGTGCCAGCACTGGACAGGCGTCTTTCAATCAGCCCCAGCATTTT. Its translation is CASTGQASFNQPQHF.

This chain uses TRBV28 with TRBJ1-2, with TRBD1 as a possible D gene (5 bases). V was clipped by 5 bases and J by 4 bases, with 17 bases between them. There are 15 residues in the CDR3. Germline values: CDR1 MDHEN, CDR2 SYDVKM. The CDR3 sequence: CASSIESGTLYGYTF. CDR3 in DNA: TGTGCCAGCAGTATAGAATCCGGGACTCTCTATGGCTACACCTTC.

V is TRBV27 and J is TRBJ2-1, with 11 bases identical to TRBD2. There are 16 residues in the CDR3. Trimming at V came to 4 bases and at J to 10 bases, leaving 12 bases not matched to a gene. Germline V gene sequence: CDR1 MNHEY, CDR2 SMNVEV (reference sequence). The CDR3 sequence: CASSWTSGPLGREQFF. The CDR3 DNA sequence: TGTGCCAGCAGTTGGACTAGCGGGCCCCTGGGGCGCGAGCAGTTCTTC.

This sequence joins TRBV7-3 and TRBJ1-2; maybe TRBD1 (6 bases). V shed 6 bases and J shed 5 bases, with 13 bases lying between them. Looked up from germline, CDR1 is SGHTA and CDR2 is FQGTGA. The CDR3 is made up of 13 amino acids. The CDR3 region has the DNA TGTGCCAGCAGTTACGGGACACAGTATGGCTACACCTTC. Protein: CASSYGTQYGYTF. Variable domain in full (rest from reference TRBV7-3 and TRBJ1-2): GAGVSQTPSNKVTEKGKYVELRCDPISGHTALYWYRQSLGQGPEFLIYFQGTGAADDSGLPNDRFFAVRPEGSVSTLKIQRTERGDSAVYLCASSYGTQYGYTFGSGTRLTVV.

This chain uses TRBV2 with TRBJ1-2; D not resolved. Trimming pared 3 bases from V and 3 bases from J, leaving 11 bases between. The germline V gene has CDR1 SNHLY and CDR2 FYNNEI. The CDR3 spans 14 residues. Here the CDR3 reads CASSESGFHYGYTF. The CDR3 DNA reads as TGTGCCAGCAGTGAGAGTGGTTTTCACTATGGCTACACCTTC.

The rearrangement links TRBV7-2 to TRBJ2-5; 10 bases map to TRBD2. The trim removed 4 bases at V and 2 bases at J, leaving 10 bases unmatched. The length of the CDR3 is 17 residues. In germline, CDR1 is SGHTA, CDR2 FQGNSA. CDR3 nucleotides: TGTGCCAGCAGCTCACGAACTAGCGGGAATTTTCAAGAGACCCAGTACTTC. It is translated as CASSSRTSGNFQETQYF.

The chain couples TRBV28 to TRBJ1-3; D is ambiguous. From germline, CDR1 is MDHEN and CDR2 SYDVKM. V was pared by 1 base and J by 6 bases, with 7 bases between. The CDR3 extends over 13 amino acids. CDR3 sequence: CASSLLAKNTIYF. CDR3 sequence (DNA): TGTGCCAGCAGTTTATTGGCAAAAAACACCATATATTTT.

The chain employs TRBV2 and TRBJ2-3; no clear D gene. Germline lookup yields CDR1 SNHLY and CDR2 FYNNEI. V was trimmed by 1 base and J by 0 bases, leaving 11 bases between them. The CDR3 has 16 amino acids. CDR3 nucleotides: TGTGCCAGCAGTGAAGAGGCAGGCATTAGCACAGATACGCAGTATTTT. Translating gives CASSEEAGISTDTQYF. The full variable domain, rest sourced from reference TRBV2 and TRBJ2-3, is EPEVTQTPSHQVTQMGQEVILRCVPISNHLYFYWYRQILGQKVEFLVSFYNNEISEKSEIFDDQFSVERPDGSNFTLKIRSTKLEDSAMYFCASSEEAGISTDTQYFGPGTRLTVL.